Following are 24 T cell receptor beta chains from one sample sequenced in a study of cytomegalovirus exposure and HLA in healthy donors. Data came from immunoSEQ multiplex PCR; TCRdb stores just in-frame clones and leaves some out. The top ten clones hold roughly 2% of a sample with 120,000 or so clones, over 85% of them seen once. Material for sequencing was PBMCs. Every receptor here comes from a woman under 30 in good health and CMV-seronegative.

CDR3 sequence: CASSPLPGQSEAFF. As DNA, the CDR3 is TGTGCCAGCAGCCCTCTACCCGGACAGTCTGAAGCTTTCTTT. This rearrangement joins TRBV9 to TRBJ1-1; weak D call: TRBD1 (6 bases). CDR3 length: 14 residues. Per the germline V gene, CDR1 is SGDLS and CDR2 is YYNGEE. V was clipped by 4 bases and J by 6 bases, with 16 bases between them.

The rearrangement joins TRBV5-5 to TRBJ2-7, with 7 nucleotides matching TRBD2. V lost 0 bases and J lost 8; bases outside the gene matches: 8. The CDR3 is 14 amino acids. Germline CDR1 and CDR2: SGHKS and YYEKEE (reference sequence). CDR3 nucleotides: TGTGCCAGCAGCTTGGAACTAGCGACGGAGCAGCAGTACTTC. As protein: CASSLELATEQQYF.

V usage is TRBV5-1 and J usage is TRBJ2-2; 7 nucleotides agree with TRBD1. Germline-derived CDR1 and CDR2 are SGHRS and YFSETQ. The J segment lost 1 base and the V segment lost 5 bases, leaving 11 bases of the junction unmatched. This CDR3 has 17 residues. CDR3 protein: CASRGRRQGKNTGELFF. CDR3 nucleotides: TGCGCCAGCAGGGGAAGACGACAGGGAAAGAACACCGGGGAGCTGTTTTTT.

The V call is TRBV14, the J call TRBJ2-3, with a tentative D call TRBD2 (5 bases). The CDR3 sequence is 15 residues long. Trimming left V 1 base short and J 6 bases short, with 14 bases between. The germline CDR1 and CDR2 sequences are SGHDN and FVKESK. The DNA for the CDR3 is TGTGCCAGCAGCCAAGCGCTAGCCGGTATCGATACGCAGTATTTT. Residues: CASSQALAGIDTQYF.

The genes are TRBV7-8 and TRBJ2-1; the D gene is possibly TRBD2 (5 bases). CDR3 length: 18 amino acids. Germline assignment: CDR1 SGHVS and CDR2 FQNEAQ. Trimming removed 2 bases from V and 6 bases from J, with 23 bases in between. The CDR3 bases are TGTGCCAGCAGCTTAAAAAGGTGGCTAGCCCCCGGCGGCAATGAGCAGTTCTTC. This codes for CASSLKRWLAPGGNEQFF. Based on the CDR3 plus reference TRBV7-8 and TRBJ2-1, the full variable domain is GAGVSQSPRYKVAKRGQDVALRCDPISGHVSLFWYQQALGQGPEFLTYFQNEAQLDKSGLPSDRFFAERPEGSVSTLKIQRTQQEDSAVYLCASSLKRWLAPGGNEQFFGPGTRLTVL.

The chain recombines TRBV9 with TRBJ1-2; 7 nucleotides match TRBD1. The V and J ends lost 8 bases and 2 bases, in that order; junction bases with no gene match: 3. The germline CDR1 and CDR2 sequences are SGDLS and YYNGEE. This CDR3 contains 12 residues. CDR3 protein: CASSTGNYGYTF. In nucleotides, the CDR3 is TGTGCCAGTTCGACAGGGAACTATGGCTACACCTTC.

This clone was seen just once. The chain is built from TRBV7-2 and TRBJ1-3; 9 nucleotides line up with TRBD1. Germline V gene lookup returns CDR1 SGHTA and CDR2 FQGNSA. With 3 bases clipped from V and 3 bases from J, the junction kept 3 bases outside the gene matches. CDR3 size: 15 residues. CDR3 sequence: CASSLGQGIGNTIYF. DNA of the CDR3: TGTGCCAGCAGCTTGGGACAGGGTATTGGAAACACCATATATTTT.

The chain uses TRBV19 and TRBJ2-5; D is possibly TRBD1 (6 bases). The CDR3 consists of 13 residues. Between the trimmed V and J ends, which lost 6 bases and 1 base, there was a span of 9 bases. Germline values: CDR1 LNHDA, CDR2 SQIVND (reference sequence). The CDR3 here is CASSTGTQETQYF. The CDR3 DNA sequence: TGTGCCAGTAGCACAGGGACCCAAGAGACCCAGTACTTC.

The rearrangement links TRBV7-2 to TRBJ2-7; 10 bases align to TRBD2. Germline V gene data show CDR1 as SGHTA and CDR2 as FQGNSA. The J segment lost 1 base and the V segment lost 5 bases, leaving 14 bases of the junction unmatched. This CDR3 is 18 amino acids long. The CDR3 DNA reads TGTGCCAGCAGCCAGAGGCGTCTAGCGGGAGACAGGTCCTACGAGCAGTACTTC. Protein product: CASSQRRLAGDRSYEQYF. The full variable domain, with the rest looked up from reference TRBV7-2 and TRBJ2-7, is GAGVSQSPSNKVTEKGKDVELRCDPISGHTALYWYRQSLGQGLEFLIYFQGNSAPDKSGLPSDRFSAERTGGSVSTLTIQRTQQEDSAVYLCASSQRRLAGDRSYEQYFGPGTRLTVT.

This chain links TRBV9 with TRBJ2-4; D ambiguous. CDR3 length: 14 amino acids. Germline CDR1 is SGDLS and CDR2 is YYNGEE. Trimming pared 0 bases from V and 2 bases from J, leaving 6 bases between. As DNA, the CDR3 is TGTGCCAGCAGCGTAGATCCTACCAAAAACATTCAGTACTTC. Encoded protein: CASSVDPTKNIQYF.

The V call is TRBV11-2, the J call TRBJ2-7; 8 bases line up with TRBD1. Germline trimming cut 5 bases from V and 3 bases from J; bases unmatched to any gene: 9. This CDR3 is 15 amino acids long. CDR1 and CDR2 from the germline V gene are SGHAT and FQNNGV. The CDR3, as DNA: TGTGCCAGCAGCAGAGGACAGGGCTTTCTCTACGAGCAGTACTTC. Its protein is CASSRGQGFLYEQYF.

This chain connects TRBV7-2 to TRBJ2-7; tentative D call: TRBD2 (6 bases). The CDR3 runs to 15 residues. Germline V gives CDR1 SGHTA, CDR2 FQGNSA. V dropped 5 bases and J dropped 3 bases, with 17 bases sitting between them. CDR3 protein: CASSLGGRPNYEQYF. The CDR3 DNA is TGTGCCAGCAGCCTGGGGGGAAGGCCTAACTACGAGCAGTACTTC.

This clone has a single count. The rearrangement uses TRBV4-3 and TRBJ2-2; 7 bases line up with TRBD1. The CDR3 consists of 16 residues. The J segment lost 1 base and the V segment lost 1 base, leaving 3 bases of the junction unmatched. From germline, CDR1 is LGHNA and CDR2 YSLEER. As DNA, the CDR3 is TGCGCCAGCAGCCAAGGGCGACAGGGGAACACCGGGGAGCTGTTTTTT. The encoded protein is CASSQGRQGNTGELFF.

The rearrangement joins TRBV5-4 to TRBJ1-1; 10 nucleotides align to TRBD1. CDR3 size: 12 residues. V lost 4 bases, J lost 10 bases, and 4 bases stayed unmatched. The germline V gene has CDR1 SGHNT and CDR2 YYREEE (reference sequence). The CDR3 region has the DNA TGTGCCAGCAGCCAAGGACAGGGGGGAGCTTTCTTT. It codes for CASSQGQGGAFF.

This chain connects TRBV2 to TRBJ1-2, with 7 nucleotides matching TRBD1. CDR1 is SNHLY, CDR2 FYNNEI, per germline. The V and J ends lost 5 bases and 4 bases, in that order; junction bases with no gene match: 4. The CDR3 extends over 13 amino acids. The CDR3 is CASSPGQIYGYTF. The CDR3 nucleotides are TGTGCCAGCAGTCCGGGACAGATCTATGGCTACACCTTC.

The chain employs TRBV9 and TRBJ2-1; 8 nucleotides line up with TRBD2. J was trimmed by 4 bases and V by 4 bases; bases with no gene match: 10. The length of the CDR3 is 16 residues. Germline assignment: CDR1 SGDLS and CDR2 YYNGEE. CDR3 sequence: CASSQGSSGQYNEQFF. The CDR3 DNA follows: TGTGCCAGCAGCCAAGGCTCTAGCGGGCAATACAATGAGCAGTTCTTC.

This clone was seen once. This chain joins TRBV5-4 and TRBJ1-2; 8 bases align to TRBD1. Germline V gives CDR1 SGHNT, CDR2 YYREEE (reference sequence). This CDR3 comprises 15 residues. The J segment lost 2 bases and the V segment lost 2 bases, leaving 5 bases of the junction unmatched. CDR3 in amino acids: CASSFFGQGNYGYTF. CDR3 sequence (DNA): TGTGCCAGCAGCTTTTTTGGACAGGGAAACTATGGCTACACCTTC. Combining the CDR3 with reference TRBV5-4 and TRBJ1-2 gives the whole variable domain ETGVTQSPTHLIKTRGQQVTLRCSSQSGHNTVSWYQQALGQGPQFIFQYYREEENGRGNFPPRFSGLQFPNYSSELNVNALELDDSALYLCASSFFGQGNYGYTFGSGTRLTVV.

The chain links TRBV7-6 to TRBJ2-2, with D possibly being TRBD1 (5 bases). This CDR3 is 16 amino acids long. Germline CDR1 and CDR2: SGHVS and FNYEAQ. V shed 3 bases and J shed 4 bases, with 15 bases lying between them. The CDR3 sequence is CASSFGQGGRTGELFF. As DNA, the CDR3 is TGTGCCAGCAGCTTTGGTCAGGGTGGTCGCACCGGGGAGCTGTTTTTT.

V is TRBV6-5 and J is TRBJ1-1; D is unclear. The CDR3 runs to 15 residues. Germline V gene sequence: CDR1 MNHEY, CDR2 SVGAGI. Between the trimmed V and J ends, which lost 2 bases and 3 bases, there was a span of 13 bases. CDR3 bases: TGTGCCAGCAGTTACCGTGGGAGATTACACACTGAAGCTTTCTTT. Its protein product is CASSYRGRLHTEAFF.

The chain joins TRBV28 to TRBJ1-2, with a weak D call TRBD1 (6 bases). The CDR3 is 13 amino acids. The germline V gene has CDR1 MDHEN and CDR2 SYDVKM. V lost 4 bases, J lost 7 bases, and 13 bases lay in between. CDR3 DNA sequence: TGTGCCAGCAGTTCAGGAGGGGGGGTTGGCTACACCTTC. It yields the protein CASSSGGGVGYTF.

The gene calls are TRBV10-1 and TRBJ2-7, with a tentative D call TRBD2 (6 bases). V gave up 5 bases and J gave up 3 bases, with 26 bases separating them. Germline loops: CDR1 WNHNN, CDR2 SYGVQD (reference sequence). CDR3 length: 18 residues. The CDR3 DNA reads TGCGCCAGCAGTCCTGAGTCCCTGGAGGGAGGTACTTTCTACGAGCAGTACTTC. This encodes CASSPESLEGGTFYEQYF.

The CDR3 loop is CAISESGGTGWDTEAFF. CDR3 DNA: TGTGCCATCAGTGAGTCCGGTGGGACAGGGTGGGACACTGAAGCTTTCTTT. The chain has TRBV10-3 and TRBJ1-1; TRBD1 aligns across 9 bases. Germline V gene sequence: CDR1 ENHRY, CDR2 SYGVKD. Trimming removed 0 bases from V and 3 bases from J; junction bases left unmatched: 8. CDR3 length: 17 amino acids.

The CDR3 nucleotides are TGCGCCAGCAGTGCAGGGTCCTACGAGCAGTACTTC. Translation gives CASSAGSYEQYF. V is TRBV10-1 and J is TRBJ2-7; possible D gene TRBD1, 5 bases. V dropped 4 bases and J dropped 1 base, with 5 bases sitting between them. Germline CDR1 is WNHNN and CDR2 is SYGVQD (reference sequence). The CDR3 consists of 12 residues.

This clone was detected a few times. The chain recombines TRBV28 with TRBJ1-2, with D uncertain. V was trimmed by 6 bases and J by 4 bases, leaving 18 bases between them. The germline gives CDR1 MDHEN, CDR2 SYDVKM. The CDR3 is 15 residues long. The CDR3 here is CASSEFGEILYGYTF. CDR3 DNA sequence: TGTGCCAGCAGCGAATTCGGGGAAATCCTCTATGGCTACACCTTC.